This T cell receptor (beta chain) was retrieved from a study of T cell clusters in autoimmune cytopenias. Each sample's input was approximately 270 ng genomic DNA, approximately 37,500 genome equivalents. Turning to this clonotype: The antigen remains undetermined.

TRB rearrangements were amplified by touch-down multiplex PCR with mixed TRB-A/B primers. TCRdb reworked the multiplex PCR reads into one entry per CDR3 protein, no DNA. In all, the sample yields some 12,000 distinct CDR3 sequences. Overall study findings and caveats: TRB repertoire shifts in secondary cytopenia and chronic lymphocytic leukemia mostly reflected lymphoma, not autoimmunity.

This sample was shared with a second study, whose subject was T cell repertoires in aging, cancer and after chemotherapy.

What was sequenced was peripheral blood. The source is a human donor in good health.

The CDR3 region is CASSPRWGTGPKRSYEQYF. This chain connects TRBV18 to TRBJ2-7; the TCRdb D gene call, TRBD1, has no DNA to confirm it. The CDR3 is 19 residues long. CDR1 is KGHSH, CDR2 LQKENI, per germline.